The 18 T cell receptor beta chains given below trace back to one sample, sequenced in a study of blood T cells in healthy people across ages. A second PCR of about 7 to 12 cycles used a sample-barcoded 5' primer and a J-beta primer mix. TCRdb re-analysed the 5' RACE reads in MiXCR, keeping a single row per CDR3 protein. The data contain roughly 830,000 distinct CDR3 sequences, less than 80% of them singletons. Sequencing was done on a sample of blood. The receptors derive from a man under 40 in good health.

This chain uses TRBV12-3 or TRBV12-4 with TRBJ2-3, with D perhaps matching TRBD1 (5 bases). The germline V and J ends were trimmed by 4 bases and 1 base, with 12 bases remaining between them. The CDR3 is made up of 15 amino acids. The CDR3 DNA reads TGTGCCAGCAGTTCAGGGATCCGGGGCACAGATACGCAGTATTTT. As protein: CASSSGIRGTDTQYF.

The gene calls are TRBV2 and TRBJ1-1; D is unclear. Trimming took off 0 bases at V and 10 bases at J, with 18 bases between the two ends. The CDR3 contains 15 residues. The germline V gene has CDR1 SNHLY and CDR2 FYNNEI. DNA of the CDR3: TGTGCCAGCAGTGAAGCGGGTCACGGTCCTGTTCGAGCTTTCTTT. Its protein is CASSEAGHGPVRAFF.

V is TRBV12-3 or TRBV12-4 and J is TRBJ1-1; D is unresolved. The CDR3 has 14 amino acids. The V gene lost 2 bases and the J gene lost 5 bases, with 12 bases spanning the gap. The CDR3 nucleotides read TGTGCCAGCAGTTTATACGCAGACCGAACTGAAGCTTTCTTT. It encodes CASSLYADRTEAFF.

Only a few counts were recorded for this clonotype. The chain is built from TRBV27 and TRBJ2-7; D is undetermined. The germline V gene has CDR1 MNHEY and CDR2 SMNVEV (reference sequence). V lost 3 bases, J lost 0 bases, and 6 bases lay in between. The CDR3 runs to 13 residues. The CDR3 region has the DNA TGTGCCAGCAGTTTCTCGGGCTCCTACGAGCAGTACTTC. Its protein is CASSFSGSYEQYF.

The chain combines TRBV5-1 with TRBJ2-3; unclear D gene. The CDR3 spans 13 residues. The V and J ends lost 3 bases and 4 bases respectively, with 9 bases between them. From germline, CDR1 is SGHRS and CDR2 YFSETQ. The CDR3 DNA is TGCGCCAGCAGCTGGGCCGGTCCAGATACGCAGTATTTT. Translating it yields CASSWAGPDTQYF.

A few counts support this clonotype. The chain joins TRBV5-5 to TRBJ2-3; D is unresolved. The CDR3 totals 15 residues. Germline CDR1 SGHKS, CDR2 YYEKEE (reference sequence). V was clipped by 3 bases and J by 7 bases, with 18 bases between them. The chain's CDR3 is CASSSEGPPIYTQYF. The CDR3 region has the DNA TGTGCCAGCAGCTCTGAAGGACCCCCGATTTATACGCAGTATTTT.

The gene calls are TRBV5-6 and TRBJ1-1, with TRBD1 as a possible D gene (6 bases). The CDR3 has 15 residues. CDR1 is SGHDT, CDR2 YYEEEE, per germline. Deletions cut 0 bases from V and 4 bases from J, with 13 bases between. CDR3 region: CASSLDHREGTEAFF. For the CDR3, the DNA is TGTGCCAGCAGCTTGGATCACAGGGAGGGCACTGAAGCTTTCTTT. Full variable domain (rest looked up from reference TRBV5-6 and TRBJ1-1): DAGVTQSPTHLIKTRGQQVTLRCSPKSGHDTVSWYQQALGQGPQFIFQYYEEEERQRGNFPDRFSGHQFPNYSSELNVNALLLGDSALYLCASSLDHREGTEAFFGQGTRLTVV.

The chain has TRBV7-6 and TRBJ2-1, with 8 bases aligning to TRBD2. V lost 4 bases and J lost 6; bases outside the gene matches: 5. The CDR3 sequence is 14 residues long. Germline CDR1 reads SGHVS; CDR2 reads FNYEAQ. The CDR3 region is CASSSRLATNEQFF. CDR3 nucleotides: TGTGCCAGCAGCTCAAGACTAGCGACCAATGAGCAGTTCTTC. Combining the CDR3 with reference TRBV7-6 and TRBJ2-1 gives the whole variable domain GAGVSQSPRYKVTKRGQDVALRCDPISGHVSLYWYRQALGQGPEFLTYFNYEAQQDKSGLPNDRFSAERPEGSISTLTIQRTEQRDSAMYRCASSSRLATNEQFFGPGTRLTVL.

The V gene is TRBV12-3 or TRBV12-4, the J gene TRBJ1-1, with D uncertain. The CDR3 contains 15 residues. Trimming removed 5 bases from V and 5 bases from J, with 18 bases in between. The CDR3 region has the DNA TGTGCCAGCAGTATGGGCCCCCTGGGAGGAACTGAAGCTTTCTTT. Translating it yields CASSMGPLGGTEAFF.

This clonotype was detected only a few times. The chain carries TRBV7-2 and TRBJ2-7; TRBD2 matches 10 bases. The CDR3 length is 16 residues. The V gene end was trimmed by 5 bases and the J gene end by 0 bases; junction bases not matched to a gene: 7. Germline CDR1 SGHTA, CDR2 FQGNSA. CDR3 coding DNA: TGTGCCAGCAGCCCCAACCCTAGCGGGAGCTCCTACGAGCAGTACTTC. Translating gives CASSPNPSGSSYEQYF.

The rearrangement joins TRBV10-3 to TRBJ2-5; D perhaps matches TRBD1 (6 bases). The CDR3 is made up of 13 amino acids. Trimming stripped 2 bases from V and 3 bases from J, with 7 bases between. Per germline, CDR1 ENHRY and CDR2 SYGVKD. DNA of the CDR3: TGTGCCATCAGTGAGAACAGGGAAGAGACCCAGTACTTC. It yields the protein CAISENREETQYF.

The chain is built from TRBV7-8 and TRBJ2-5; 7 positions agree with TRBD1. CDR3 length: 17 amino acids. Losses at the gene ends were 2 bases for V and 1 base for J; bases not matched to a gene: 10. The germline CDR1 and CDR2 sequences are SGHVS and FQNEAQ. The DNA for the CDR3 is TGTGCCAGCAGCTTAAGGCCCCAAGCAGGGGGCCAAGAGACCCAGTACTTC. Translated: CASSLRPQAGGQETQYF.

The chain has TRBV20-1 and TRBJ2-1, with TRBD1 matching 8 bases. The germline CDR1 and CDR2 sequences are DFQATT and SNEGSKA (reference sequence). The trim removed 8 bases at V and 6 bases at J, leaving 12 bases unmatched. The CDR3 spans 14 residues. The CDR3 region has the DNA TGCAGTCCCAGGGGGCGAACCTCGCTCAATGAGCAGTTCTTC. Amino acids: CSPRGRTSLNEQFF.

This chain links TRBV20-1 with TRBJ2-2, with D hard to call. This CDR3 comprises 13 residues. Germline V gives CDR1 DFQATT, CDR2 SNEGSKA (reference sequence). Trimming pared 0 bases from V and 7 bases from J, leaving 9 bases between. CDR3 DNA: TGCAGTGCTAGAGAATCAGGCGTCGGGGAGCTGTTTTTT. Its translation: CSARESGVGELFF.

The chain combines TRBV2 with TRBJ1-6, with no clear D. The CDR3 covers 14 residues. V gave up 6 bases and J gave up 6 bases, with 12 bases separating them. CDR1 SNHLY and CDR2 FYNNEI come from the germline V gene. CDR3 in amino acids: CASRIPTPNSPLHF. The DNA of the CDR3 is TGTGCCAGCAGGATACCGACCCCTAATTCACCCCTCCACTTT. Complete variable domain (other parts from reference TRBV2 and TRBJ1-6): EPEVTQTPSHQVTQMGQEVILRCVPISNHLYFYWYRQILGQKVEFLVSFYNNEISEKSEIFDDQFSVERPDGSNFTLKIRSTKLEDSAMYFCASRIPTPNSPLHFGNGTRLTVT.

The V call is TRBV6-2 or TRBV6-3, the J call TRBJ2-3, with TRBD1 as a possible D gene (5 bases). Germline V gene data show CDR1 as MNHEY and CDR2 as SVGEGT. CDR3 length: 17 amino acids. V dropped 0 bases and J dropped 2 bases, with 15 bases sitting between them. The CDR3 DNA reads as TGTGCCAGCAGTTACTCCCGTCAGGGCGGTCTCACAGATACGCAGTATTTT. Translation: CASSYSRQGGLTDTQYF.

V usage is TRBV5-1 and J usage is TRBJ2-1; D not resolved. CDR3 length: 14 amino acids. Deletions cut 0 bases from V and 8 bases from J, with 12 bases between. Germline CDR1 SGHRS, CDR2 YFSETQ. CDR3 sequence reads: CASSLEATFDEQFF. CDR3 nucleotide sequence: TGCGCCAGCAGCTTGGAAGCTACTTTCGATGAGCAGTTCTTC. Filled out from reference TRBV5-1 and TRBJ2-1, the complete variable domain reads KAGVTQTPRYLIKTRGQQVTLSCSPISGHRSVSWYQQTPGQGLQFLFEYFSETQRNKGNFPGRFSGRQFSNSRSEMNVSTLELGDSALYLCASSLEATFDEQFFGPGTRLTVL.

This chain connects TRBV29-1 to TRBJ1-2; D ambiguous. V was clipped by 7 bases and J by 4 bases, with 13 bases between them. The CDR3 sequence is 12 residues long. Germline loops: CDR1 SQVTM, CDR2 ANQGSEA. The CDR3, as DNA: TGCAGCGCTAGAGACCCCCTCTATGGCTACACCTTC. Its translation: CSARDPLYGYTF.